Detailed here is one TCR beta chain. It has no known antigen specificity. Qualities for individual bases were not recorded, and no much larger clone is one base off. High-throughput TCRbeta CDR3 sequencing of frozen genomic DNA was performed by immunoSEQ, with PCR amplification, mapping, bias correction and internal controls included. Under the source paper's analysis protocol: Only productive rearrangements were retained, with each unique TCRbeta sequence defined by its CDR3 nucleotide sequence together with its V and J gene. For classification of a sequence as donor-reactive, at least 5-fold expansion in CFSE-low cells relative to unstimulated pre-transplant cells and a frequency of at least 0.01% were required. Minimum frequency thresholds were set for each subject on the basis of the unstimulated sample with the lowest template count, so that a detection power of at least 90% was ensured. Jensen-Shannon divergence between the top 1000 TCRbeta sequences post-transplant and pre-transplant was used to measure repertoire turnover. Two-sided Fisher's exact tests were used to test for changes in how often donor-reactive sequences were detected. As stored in TCRdb, this immuneACCESS dataset retains in-frame rearrangements with V and J assigned. A fraction of the clones does not appear; measured against another copy, unresolved V genes explain less than half of the discrepancy, and the remainder lacks a known reason. V, J and clone size reflect that table, while D and trimming were determined from the DNA. The table for this sample lists over 100,000 clones; about 81% of them were counted only once. The ten largest clones represent 0.8% to 1% of the sample.

CDR1 and CDR2, looked up from the germline V gene, are SGHAT and FQNNGV. The junction shows trimming of 5 bases on V and 10 bases on J, and the gene matches do not reach 9 bases of it. From its cysteine to its phenylalanine, the CDR3 spans 14 amino acids. The CDR3 DNA has 42 bases and is translated from base 1. The data stem from a study of T cell clones after liver transplantation (dated by TCRdb to about 2019). About the full investigation: The samples were obtained from ITN030ST, a randomized trial that attempted immunosuppression withdrawal within 2 years after liver transplantation. Donor-reactive T cell clones were identified by TCRbeta sequencing after a pre-transplant mixed lymphocyte reaction and then tracked in post-transplant blood. As an antigen-independent comparator for donor-reactive sequences, third party-reactive TCRbeta sequences were also identified from pre-transplant MLRs. Of the eight recipients, a few were HCV-positive, while the remaining recipients had been transplanted for non-autoimmune, non-viral indications. The subjects received no induction therapy and were kept on standard immunosuppression until randomization at 12-24 months post-transplant. To count as tolerant, a recipient had to stay completely off immunosuppression for at least one year without liver enzymes climbing beyond twice the upper limit of normal. Blood samples were collected pre-transplant, pre-randomization before withdrawal, and post-randomization after either complete withdrawal or failed withdrawal. Of the 8 liver transplant recipients making up the studied cohort, 3 were classified as tolerant and 5 as non-tolerant.

Results and caveats for the whole study, not just this receptor: A greater decline was seen for donor-reactive sequences than for third party-reactive sequences, suggesting partial antigen-specific deletion unrelated to withdrawal success. Because no allograft tissue specimens were available, donor-reactive T cells may have migrated into the graft instead of being deleted. When repertoire turnover was accounted for, significantly reduced detection of donor-reactive sequences was found in 7 of 8 subjects for CD4 and in 8 of 8 subjects for CD8. In two subjects, low numbers of available donor cells limited the measurable donor-reactive repertoire. In most of the 8 subjects, circulating donor-reactive CD4 TCRbeta sequences decreased significantly after transplant, regardless of tolerance or HCV status. The conclusions were considered preliminary, being limited by small, heterogeneous patient numbers and non-standardized post-transplant time points.

Sample time point, as interpreted from the label and publication: pre-transplant. Thawed unstimulated PBMCs were stained for CD3, CD4 and CD8 and FACS-sorted into CD3+CD4+ and CD3+CD8+ populations. Each of the 8 studied subjects was randomized to immunosuppression withdrawal. The Qiagen DNeasy Blood and Tissue Kit was used for genomic DNA isolation. This sequence was found in a human donor who received a liver transplant. Sequences were derived from CD4+ T cells from blood, sampled before liver transplant. Here the chain combines TRBV11-2 and TRBJ2-1; 9 central nucleotides agree with TRBD2. The CDR3 has the sequence CASSIAGVQGEQFF. The DNA sequence is TGTGCCAGCAGCATAGCGGGAGTTCAGGGAGAGCAGTTCTTC.